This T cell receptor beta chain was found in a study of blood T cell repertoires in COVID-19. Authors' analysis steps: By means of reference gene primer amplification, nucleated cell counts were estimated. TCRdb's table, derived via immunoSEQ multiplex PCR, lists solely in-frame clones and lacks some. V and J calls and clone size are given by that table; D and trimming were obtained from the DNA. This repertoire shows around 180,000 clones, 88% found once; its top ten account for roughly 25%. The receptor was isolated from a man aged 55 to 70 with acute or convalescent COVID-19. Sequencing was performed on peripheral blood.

For the CDR3, the DNA is TGTGCCAGCACGTTTTTCACAGATACGCAGTATTTT. It codes for CASTFFTDTQYF. The chain couples TRBV6-5 to TRBJ2-3; D is uncertain. The CDR3 runs to 12 residues. V was shortened by 7 bases and J by 2 bases, with 7 bases between the two germline ends. Germline CDR1 reads MNHEY; CDR2 reads SVGAGI.